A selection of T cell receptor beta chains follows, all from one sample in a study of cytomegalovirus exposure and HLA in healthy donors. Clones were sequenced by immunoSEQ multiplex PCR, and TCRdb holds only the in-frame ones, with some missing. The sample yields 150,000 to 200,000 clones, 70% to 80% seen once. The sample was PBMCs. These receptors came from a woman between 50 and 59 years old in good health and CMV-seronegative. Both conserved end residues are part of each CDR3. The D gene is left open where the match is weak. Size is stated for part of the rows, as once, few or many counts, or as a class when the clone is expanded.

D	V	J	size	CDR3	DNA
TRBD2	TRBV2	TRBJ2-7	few	CASRAGLAGGGEQYF	TGTGCCAGCAGGGCGGGACTAGCGGGAGGAGGGGAGCAGTACTTC
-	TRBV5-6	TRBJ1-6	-	CASSLVVTASPLHF	TGTGCCAGCAGCTTGGTAGTCACCGCTTCACCCCTCCACTTT
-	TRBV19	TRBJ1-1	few	CASSIQGQNTEAFF	TGTGCCAGTAGTATACAGGGCCAGAACACTGAAGCTTTCTTT
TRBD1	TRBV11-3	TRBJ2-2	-	CASSAGTGSVGELFF	TGTGCCAGCAGCGCCGGGACAGGATCGGTCGGGGAGCTGTTTTTT
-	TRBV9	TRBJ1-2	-	CASSGVQGYPLRSYTF	TGTGCCAGCAGCGGGGTTCAGGGATACCCTCTTCGGAGCTACACCTTC
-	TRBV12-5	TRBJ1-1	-	CASGLAHGGTTEVFF	TGTGCTAGTGGTTTGGCTCACGGGGGGACCACTGAAGTTTTCTTT
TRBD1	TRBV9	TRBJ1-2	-	CASSAGQGVYGYTF	TGTGCCAGCAGCGCGGGACAGGGGGTTTATGGCTACACCTTC
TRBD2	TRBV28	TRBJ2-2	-	CASSPIAGGRVGELFF	TGTGCCAGCAGCCCGATAGCGGGAGGGCGGGTCGGGGAGCTGTTTTTT
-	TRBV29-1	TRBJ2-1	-	CSVVTPSYNEQFF	TGCAGCGTTGTGACACCTTCCTACAATGAGCAGTTCTTC
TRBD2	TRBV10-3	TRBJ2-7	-	CAIRKGLADSYEQYF	TGTGCCATCAGGAAGGGACTAGCGGACTCCTACGAGCAGTACTTC
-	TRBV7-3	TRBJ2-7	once	CASSLRGGEGEQYF	TGTGCCAGCAGCCTACGTGGGGGCGAAGGCGAGCAGTACTTC
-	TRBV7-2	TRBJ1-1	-	CASSPSRRGLGTEAFF	TGTGCCAGCAGCCCCAGCCGCCGGGGATTGGGCACTGAAGCTTTCTTT
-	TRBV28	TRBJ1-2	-	CASSLTGPDGYTF	TGTGCCAGCAGTTTAACAGGGCCGGATGGCTACACCTTC
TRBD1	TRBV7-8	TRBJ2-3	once	CASSPFTTGGTDTQYF	TGTGCCAGCAGCCCCTTTACAACAGGGGGCACAGATACGCAGTATTTT
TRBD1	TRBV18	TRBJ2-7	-	CASSLGQGFSSYEQYF	TGTGCCAGCTCACTGGGACAGGGTTTCAGCTCCTACGAGCAGTACTTC
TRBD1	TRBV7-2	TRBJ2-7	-	CASSFNRGETYEQYF	TGTGCCAGCAGCTTCAACAGGGGGGAGACCTACGAGCAGTACTTC
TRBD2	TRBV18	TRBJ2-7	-	CASSPSGSSYEQYF	TGTGCCAGCTCACCTAGCGGGAGCTCCTACGAGCAGTACTTC
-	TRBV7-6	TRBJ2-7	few	CASSNAGRYEQYF	TGTGCCAGCAGCAACGCGGGGCGGTACGAGCAGTACTTC
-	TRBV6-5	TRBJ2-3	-	CASSRRTSSTDTQYF	TGTGCCAGCAGTAGGAGGACTTCTAGCACAGATACGCAGTATTTT
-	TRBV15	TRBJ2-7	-	CATSRVRGEQYF	TGTGCCACCAGCAGAGTAAGGGGGGAGCAGTACTTC
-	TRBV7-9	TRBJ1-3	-	CASSLVAGNTIYF	TGTGCCAGCAGCTTAGTAGCTGGAAACACCATATATTTT
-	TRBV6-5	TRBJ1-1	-	CASSLTGMNTEAFF	TGTGCCAGCAGTTTAACAGGAATGAACACTGAAGCTTTCTTT
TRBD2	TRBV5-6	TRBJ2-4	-	CASNLGGQAKNIQYF	TGTGCCAGCAACCTGGGAGGGCAGGCCAAAAACATTCAGTACTTC
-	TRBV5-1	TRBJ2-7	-	CASSLTAYEQYF	TGCGCCAGCAGCTTAACGGCCTACGAGCAGTACTTC
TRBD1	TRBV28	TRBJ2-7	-	CASSLIQGVPYEQYF	TGTGCCAGCAGTTTAATACAGGGGGTCCCCTACGAGCAGTACTTC
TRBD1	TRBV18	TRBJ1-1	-	CASSPGTGGWNTEAFF	TGTGCCAGCTCACCCGGGACAGGGGGATGGAACACTGAAGCTTTCTTT
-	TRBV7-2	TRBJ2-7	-	CASSPSSYEQYF	TGTGCCAGCAGCCCGAGCTCCTACGAGCAGTACTTC
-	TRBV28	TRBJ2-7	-	CAGQQGSEQYF	TGTGCCGGGCAACAAGGTAGCGAGCAGTACTTC
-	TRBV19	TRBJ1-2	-	CASSAGYGGGYTF	TGTGCCAGTAGCGCAGGGTACGGTGGTGGCTACACCTTC
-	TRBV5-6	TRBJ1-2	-	CASSSITPNYGYTF	TGTGCCAGCAGCTCCATTACACCAAACTATGGCTACACCTTC
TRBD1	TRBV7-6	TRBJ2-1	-	CASSSPQGAGRDYNEQFF	TGTGCCAGCAGCTCCCCCCAGGGGGCGGGTCGGGACTACAATGAGCAGTTCTTC
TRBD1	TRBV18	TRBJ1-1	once	CASEDRGRGLNTEAFF	TGTGCCAGCGAGGACAGGGGGCGCGGATTGAACACTGAAGCTTTCTTT
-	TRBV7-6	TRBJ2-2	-	CASSLASGQRPTGELFF	TGTGCCAGCAGCTTAGCATCTGGACAGAGGCCTACCGGGGAGCTGTTTTTT
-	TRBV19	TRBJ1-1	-	CASNLGPRHTEAFF	TGTGCCAGTAATTTGGGGCCCCGACACACTGAAGCTTTCTTT
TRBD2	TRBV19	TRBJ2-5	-	CASSEGGSGRETQYF	TGTGCCAGTAGTGAGGGAGGGTCCGGGCGAGAGACCCAGTACTTC
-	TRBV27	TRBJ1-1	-	CASSPLGALNTEAFF	TGTGCCAGCAGTCCGCTAGGGGCCCTGAACACTGAAGCTTTCTTT
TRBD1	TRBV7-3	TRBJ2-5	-	CASSLTGQGVETQYF	TGTGCCAGCAGCTTAACAGGGCAGGGGGTAGAGACCCAGTACTTC
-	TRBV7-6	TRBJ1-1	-	CASSPDEGGETEAFF	TGTGCCAGCAGCCCAGACGAGGGTGGAGAGACTGAAGCTTTCTTT
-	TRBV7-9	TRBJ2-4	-	CASSLGLSIQYF	TGTGCCAGCAGCTTAGGCCTAAGCATTCAGTACTTC
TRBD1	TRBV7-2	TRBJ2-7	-	CASSPWGQGKDEQYF	TGTGCCAGCAGCCCGTGGGGACAGGGAAAAGACGAGCAGTACTTC
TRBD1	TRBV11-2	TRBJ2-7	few	CASSLSGQGVGEQYF	TGTGCCAGCAGCTTAAGTGGACAGGGGGTTGGCGAGCAGTACTTC
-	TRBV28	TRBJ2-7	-	CASSLNSPLSEQYF	TGTGCCAGCAGTTTAAATAGCCCACTCAGCGAGCAGTACTTC
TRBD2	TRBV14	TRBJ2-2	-	CASSLLSSGVGGELFF	TGTGCCAGCAGCCTCCTCAGCAGCGGGGTTGGCGGGGAGCTGTTTTTT
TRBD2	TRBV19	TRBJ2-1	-	CASSGGLAGEQFF	TGTGCCAGTAGTGGGGGACTAGCGGGAGAGCAGTTCTTC
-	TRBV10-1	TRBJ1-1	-	CASTQGGADPDKDTEAFF	TGCGCCAGCACCCAAGGGGGGGCAGACCCAGACAAGGACACTGAAGCTTTCTTT
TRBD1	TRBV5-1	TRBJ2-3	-	CASSRTDRARGGATQYF	TGCGCCAGCAGCCGGACGGACAGGGCGAGAGGGGGTGCTACGCAGTATTTT
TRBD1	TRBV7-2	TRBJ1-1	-	CASSPPGQGRAFF	TGTGCCAGCAGCCCACCTGGACAGGGAAGAGCTTTCTTT
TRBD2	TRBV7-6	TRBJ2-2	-	CASSPLAGGPNGELFF	TGTGCCAGCAGCCCGCTAGCGGGAGGGCCGAACGGGGAGCTGTTTTTT
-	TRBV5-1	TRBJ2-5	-	CASSNAPGAGETQYF	TGCGCCAGCAGCAATGCCCCAGGGGCTGGGGAGACCCAGTACTTC
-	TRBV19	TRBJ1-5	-	CASSILGDYSNQPQHF	TGTGCCAGTAGTATCCTGGGGGACTATAGCAATCAGCCCCAGCATTTT
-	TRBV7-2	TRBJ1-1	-	CASSLVGEAFF	TGTGCCAGCAGCTTAGTGGGCGAAGCTTTCTTT
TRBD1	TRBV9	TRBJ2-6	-	CASSGPFRGQGNSGANVLTF	TGTGCCAGCAGCGGCCCCTTCCGGGGACAGGGAAACTCTGGGGCCAACGTCCTGACTTTC
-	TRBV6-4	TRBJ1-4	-	CASSASWGDGKLFF	TGTGCCAGCAGTGCTTCCTGGGGGGACGGAAAACTGTTTTTT
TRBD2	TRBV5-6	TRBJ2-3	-	CASSLARTSGRTDTQYF	TGTGCCAGCAGCTTGGCAAGGACTAGCGGCCGCACAGATACGCAGTATTTT
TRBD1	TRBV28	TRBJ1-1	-	CASSLRGRRTEAFF	TGTGCCAGCAGTTTAAGGGGGCGTAGAACTGAAGCTTTCTTT